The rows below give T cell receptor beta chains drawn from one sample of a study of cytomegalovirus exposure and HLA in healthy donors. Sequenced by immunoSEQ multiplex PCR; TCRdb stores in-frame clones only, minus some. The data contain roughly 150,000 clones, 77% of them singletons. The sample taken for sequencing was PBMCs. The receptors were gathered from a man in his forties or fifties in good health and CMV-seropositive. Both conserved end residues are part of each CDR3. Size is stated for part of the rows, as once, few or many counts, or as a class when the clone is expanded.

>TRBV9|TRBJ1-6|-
CASSSGQSLSSPLHF
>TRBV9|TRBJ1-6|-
CASRRGGAVYNSPLHF
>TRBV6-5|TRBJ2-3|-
CASSYSAERTDTQYF
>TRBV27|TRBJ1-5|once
CASSFHGQPDQPQHF
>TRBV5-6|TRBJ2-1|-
CASSQGTVRINEQFF
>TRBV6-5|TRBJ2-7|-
CASGRGATYEQYF
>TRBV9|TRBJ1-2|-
CASSVGGGHGYTF
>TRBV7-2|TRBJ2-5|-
CASSLFLLPNQETQYF
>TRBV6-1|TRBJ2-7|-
CASMDGGSYEQYF
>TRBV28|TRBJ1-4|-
CATGTGGVKLFF
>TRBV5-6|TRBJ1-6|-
CASSQPPVSPLHF
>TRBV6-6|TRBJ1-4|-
CASRDRAGEKLFF
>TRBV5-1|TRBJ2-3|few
CASSLAGGSTDTQYF
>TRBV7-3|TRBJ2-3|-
CASSLNAEPTDTQYF
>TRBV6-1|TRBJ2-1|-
CASSVRGLSGNEQFF
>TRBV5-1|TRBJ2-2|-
CASSSRQGGTGELFF
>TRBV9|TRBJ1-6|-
CASSVHPTGNNSPLHF
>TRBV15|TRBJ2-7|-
CATSRDLAVGTGSREQYF
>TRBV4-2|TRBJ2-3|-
CASSQAGLAGDTQYF
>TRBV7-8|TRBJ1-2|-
CASSADRANYGYTF
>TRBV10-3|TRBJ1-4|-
CAISERGGDEKLFF
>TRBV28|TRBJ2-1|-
CASISGYEQFF
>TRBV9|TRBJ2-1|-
CASSPTWGLAGGHEQFF
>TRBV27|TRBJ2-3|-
CASSRGTSSLLDTQYF
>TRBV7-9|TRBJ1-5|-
CASSISTGGMGQPQHF
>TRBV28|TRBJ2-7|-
CASSRDSAYEQYF
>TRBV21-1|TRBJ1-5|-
CASSKEASPFSNQPQHF
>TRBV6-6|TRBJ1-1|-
CASSKSRGKWTEAFF
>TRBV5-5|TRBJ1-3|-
CASSLEGVSGNTIYF
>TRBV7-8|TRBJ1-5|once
CASSLATWTGDQPQHF
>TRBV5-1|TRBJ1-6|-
CASSLSPGDSRNSPLHF
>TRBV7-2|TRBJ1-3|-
CASSFQGWRSGNTIYF
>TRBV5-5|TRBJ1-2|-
CASSLDSSSFNYGYTF
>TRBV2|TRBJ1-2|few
CASGTGGGYTF
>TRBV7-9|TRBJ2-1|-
CASSPRATMRNEQFF
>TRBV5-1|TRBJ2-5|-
CASSLDIAGRETQYF
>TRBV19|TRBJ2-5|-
CASSPLAGGQAETQYF
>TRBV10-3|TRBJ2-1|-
CAISESQRLAGGGNEQFF
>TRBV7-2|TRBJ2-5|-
CASSAQRGGSETQYF
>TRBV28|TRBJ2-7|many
CASSIIAGGTTYEQYF
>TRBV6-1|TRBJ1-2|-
CASSARQGPAYGYTF
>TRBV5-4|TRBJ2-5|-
CASSLEVRLAGQETQYF
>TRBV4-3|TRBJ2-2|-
CASSQVQTGELFF
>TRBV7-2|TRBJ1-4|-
CASSSTTRRFTNEKLFF
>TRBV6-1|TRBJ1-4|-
CASTPSRINEKLFF
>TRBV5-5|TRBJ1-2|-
CASSLEATGVDGYTF
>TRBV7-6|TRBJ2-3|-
CASSSGTGRTDTQYF
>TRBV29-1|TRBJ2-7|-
CSVGHDYEQYF
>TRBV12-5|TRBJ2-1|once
CASGLDSGASFYNEQFF
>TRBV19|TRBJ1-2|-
CASSPTEYGYTF
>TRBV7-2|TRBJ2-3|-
CASSLTSGRDTQYF
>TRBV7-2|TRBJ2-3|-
CASSSRGVGTDTQYF
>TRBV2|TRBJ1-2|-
CASSRGQVDYGYTF
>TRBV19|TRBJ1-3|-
CASSTLTGSGNTIYF
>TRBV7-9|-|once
CASSQDRGTYEQYF
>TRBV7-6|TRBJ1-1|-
CASSDQVGTEAFF
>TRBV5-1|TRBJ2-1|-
CASSLVGGAEVNEQFF
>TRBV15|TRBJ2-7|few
CATSGDRAGYEQYF
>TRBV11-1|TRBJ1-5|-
CASSGAGGQPQHF